One sample yielded the 7 T cell receptor beta chains listed below, sequenced in a study of cytomegalovirus exposure and HLA in healthy donors (dated by TCRdb to about 2017). Library method: the immunoSEQ multiplex PCR assay. For the multiplex PCR, a mixture combining 60 forward primers for TCR Vbeta segments and 13 reverse primers for TCR Jbeta segments was used. Sourced from immuneACCESS, this table was stored by TCRdb with only in-frame sequences that have V and J called. A share of the clones is absent; for the studies checked, an unresolved V gene accounts for under half, and the remainder has no known explanation. Within this sample are roughly 130,000 clones, with around three quarters of them counted one time only. The ten largest clones take up approximately 2% of the sample. Sequencing was carried out using PBMCs. The receptors come from a man younger than 30 in good health and CMV-seronegative.

The rearrangement links TRBV19 to TRBJ1-1, with D perhaps TRBD1 (6 bases). The CDR3 consists of 15 residues. V was shortened by 3 bases and J by 1 base, with 12 bases between the two germline ends. CDR1 and CDR2 from the germline V gene are LNHDA and SQIVND (reference sequence). The CDR3 spells CASSMGARGNTEAFF. Here the CDR3 DNA reads TGTGCCAGTAGTATGGGGGCAAGGGGGAACACTGAAGCTTTCTTT.

This chain links TRBV27 with TRBJ1-1; TRBD1 might be the D (6 bases). Trimming left V 3 bases short and J 3 bases short, with 11 bases between. The CDR3 contains 14 residues. The V gene's germline CDR1 is MNHEY and CDR2 SMNVEV (reference sequence). The CDR3 DNA reads as TGTGCCAGCAGTTTGGACAGCCAAGACACTGAAGCTTTCTTT. Translation: CASSLDSQDTEAFF.

This clone has more than one count but fewer than ten. J is TRBJ1-5 and V is TRBV10-3; D ambiguous. Trimming removed 4 bases at V and 8 bases at J, with 9 bases between. Germline values: CDR1 ENHRY, CDR2 SYGVKD. There are 12 residues in the CDR3. CDR3 coding DNA: TGTGCCATCAGTGTTACCGGGGAGCCCCAGCATTTT. Protein sequence: CAISVTGEPQHF.

Only one count was recorded for this clone. The rearrangement uses TRBV5-5 and TRBJ2-7, with a tentative D call TRBD1 (6 bases). CDR1 is SGHKS and CDR2 is YYEKEE in the germline V gene (reference sequence). Trimming removed 4 bases at V and 4 bases at J, with 12 bases between. This CDR3 has 13 amino acids. The chain's CDR3 is CASSRDTNYEQYF. Written as DNA, the CDR3 is TGTGCCAGCAGCCGGGACACGAATTACGAGCAGTACTTC.

The DNA of the CDR3 is TGCAGCGTTGGGGACAGGGTGAGTCAGCCCCAGCATTTT. Amino acid sequence: CSVGDRVSQPQHF. The chain combines TRBV29-1 with TRBJ1-5; 9 bases fit TRBD1. Germline V lookup: CDR1 SQVTM, CDR2 ANQGSEA. The CDR3 length is 13 residues. The ends lost 4 bases at V and 6 bases at J; junction bases unmatched: 4.

This clone was seen a single time. The V gene is TRBV7-9, the J gene TRBJ2-5; D may be TRBD1 (5 bases). This CDR3 has 14 amino acids. Germline CDR1 is SEHNR and CDR2 is FQNEAQ (reference sequence). Trimming pared 1 base from V and 2 bases from J, leaving 8 bases between. The CDR3 here is CASSLEGSQETQYF. CDR3 bases: TGTGCCAGCAGCTTAGAGGGGTCGCAAGAGACCCAGTACTTC. Looking up the rest from reference TRBV7-9 and TRBJ2-5 gives the full variable domain: DTGVSQNPRHKITKRGQNVTFRCDPISEHNRLYWYRQTLGQGPEFLTYFQNEAQLEKSRLLSDRFSAERPKGSFSTLEIQRTEQGDSAMYLCASSLEGSQETQYFGPGTRLLVL.

This clone was seen once. The chain uses TRBV6-6 and TRBJ1-4; D is uncertain. CDR3 length: 15 amino acids. Germline CDR1 is MNHNY and CDR2 is SVGAGI (reference sequence). V was clipped by 4 bases and J by 2 bases, with 11 bases between them. The CDR3 bases are TGTGCCAGCAGTTCGGACTTTTCGACTAATGAAAAACTGTTTTTT. The encoded protein is CASSSDFSTNEKLFF.